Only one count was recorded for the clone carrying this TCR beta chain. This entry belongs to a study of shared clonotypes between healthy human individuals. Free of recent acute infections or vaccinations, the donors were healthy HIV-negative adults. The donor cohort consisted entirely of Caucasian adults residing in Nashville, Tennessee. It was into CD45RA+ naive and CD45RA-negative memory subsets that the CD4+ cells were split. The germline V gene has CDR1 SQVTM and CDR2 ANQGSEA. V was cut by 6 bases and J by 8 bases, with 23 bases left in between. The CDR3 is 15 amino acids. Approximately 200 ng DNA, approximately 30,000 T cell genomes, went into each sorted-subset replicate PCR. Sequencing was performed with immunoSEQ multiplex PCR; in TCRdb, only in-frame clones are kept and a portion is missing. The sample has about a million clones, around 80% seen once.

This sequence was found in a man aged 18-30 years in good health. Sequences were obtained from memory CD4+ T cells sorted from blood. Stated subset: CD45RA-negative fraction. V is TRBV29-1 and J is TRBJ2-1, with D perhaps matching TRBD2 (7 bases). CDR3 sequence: CSVAGAGAMMDEQFF. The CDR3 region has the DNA TGCAGCGTCGCGGGGGCGGGGGCCATGATGGATGAGCAGTTCTTC.